The 17 T cell receptor beta chains listed next were all sequenced from one sample in a study of human T cells and chemical hapten exposure. The time point is: patch test 3, about 24 weeks after DPC sensitization. Regarding treatment: therapeutic diphenylcyclopropenone sensitization with weekly scalp DPC. TCRdb passed the RACE reads through MiXCR, listing each CDR3 protein once. The sample has tens of thousands of distinct CDR3 sequences; approximately 9.9% are singletons. Sequences were derived from whole blood, sampled in connection with sensitization to the hapten diphenylcyclopropenone (DPC). The receptors come from a woman aged 40 to 50 with alopecia areata. Some clones in this sample may be carry-over from other donors' samples.

This clonotype was seen only a few times. This chain links TRBV27 with TRBJ2-2, with D hard to call. The CDR3 extends over 14 amino acids. The germline V gene has CDR1 MNHEY and CDR2 SMNVEV (reference sequence). V lost 2 bases, J lost 3 bases, and 7 bases lay in between. The DNA of the CDR3 is TGTGCCAGCAGTTTAGTAGGAGACACCGGGGAGCTGTTTTTT. The encoded protein is CASSLVGDTGELFF.

The sample holds a few counts of this clonotype. V usage is TRBV20-1 and J usage is TRBJ2-5; 9 bases match TRBD1. The CDR3 sequence is 17 residues long. Germline V CDR1 and CDR2: DFQATT, SNEGSKA (reference sequence). Unmatched junction bases numbered 16, after V lost 3 bases and J lost 5 bases. This CDR3 reads CSARGDRDPTARETQYF. CDR3 bases: TGCAGTGCTAGGGGGGACAGGGATCCTACCGCCAGGGAGACCCAGTACTTC.

This clonotype was seen more than once but under ten times. The chain links TRBV5-5 to TRBJ2-3; 10 nucleotides match TRBD2. CDR3 length: 17 amino acids. Germline V gene lookup returns CDR1 SGHKS and CDR2 YYEKEE (reference sequence). J lost 2 bases, V lost 0 bases, and 6 bases had no gene match. The CDR3 protein is CASSLVVAGGPTDTQYF. In DNA, the CDR3 is TGTGCCAGCAGCTTGGTGGTAGCGGGGGGTCCCACAGATACGCAGTATTTT.

CDR3 region: CASSVDRGTEAFF. CDR3 DNA: TGTGCCAGCAGTGTCGACAGGGGCACTGAAGCTTTCTTT. The J gene is TRBJ1-1, the V gene TRBV6-4; the match to TRBD1 covers 8 bases. This CDR3 spans 13 amino acids. The V gene end was trimmed by 4 bases and the J gene end by 4 bases; junction bases not matched to a gene: 2. Germline CDR1 reads MRHNA; CDR2 reads SNTAGT.

The J gene is TRBJ2-1, the V gene TRBV18; 15 bases match TRBD2. Trimming cost V 6 bases and J 8 bases; bases outside gene matches: 8. CDR3 length: 16 amino acids. Germline V lookup: CDR1 KGHSH, CDR2 LQKENI. CDR3 coding DNA: TGTGCCAGCTCTCCCGGACTAGCGGGGGGGCCGGATGAGCAGTTCTTC. It codes for CASSPGLAGGPDEQFF.

The gene calls are TRBV5-5 and TRBJ1-5; 7 bases line up with TRBD1. CDR1 and CDR2 from the germline V gene are SGHKS and YYEKEE (reference sequence). The CDR3 is made up of 14 amino acids. Losses at the gene ends were 4 bases for V and 3 bases for J; bases not matched to a gene: 4. The CDR3 region has the DNA TGTGCCAGCAGCGCCGACAGGGACAATCAGCCCCAGCATTTT. Translation: CASSADRDNQPQHF.

This clonotype was detected a few times. The J gene is TRBJ2-3, the V gene TRBV6-4; D assignment may be TRBD1 or TRBD2 (5 bases each). The CDR3 is 14 residues long. Germline V gene data show CDR1 as MRHNA and CDR2 as SNTAGT. V was cut by 3 bases and J by 4 bases, with 11 bases left in between. The CDR3 is CASSEGESADTQYF. CDR3 coding DNA: TGTGCCAGCAGTGAGGGGGAGAGTGCAGATACGCAGTATTTT.

This clonotype was recorded a few times. The chain couples TRBV11-2 to TRBJ1-2; D unclear. The CDR3 covers 15 residues. Trimming stripped 4 bases from V and 0 bases from J, with 12 bases between. Germline CDR1 SGHAT, CDR2 FQNNGV. The CDR3 DNA reads as TGTGCCAGCAGCTCCCTCAGCGGCGCTAACTATGGCTACACCTTC. This translates into CASSSLSGANYGYTF.

The table lists this clonotype with many counts. The chain uses TRBV7-2 and TRBJ2-6; maybe TRBD2 (5 bases). CDR1 and CDR2 from the germline V gene are SGHTA and FQGNSA. V was pared by 2 bases and J by 4 bases, with 12 bases between. The CDR3 is 16 residues long. The CDR3 DNA follows: TGTGCCAGCAGCTTATCTAGCTCGAGGGGGGCCAACGTCCTGACTTTC. Its protein is CASSLSSSRGANVLTF.

This clonotype was detected many times. The gene calls are TRBV28 and TRBJ2-1; no firm D call. This CDR3 has 15 residues. The germline V gene encodes CDR1 MDHEN and CDR2 SYDVKM. The V gene lost 3 bases and the J gene lost 3 bases, with 12 bases spanning the gap. The CDR3 reads CASSFLGIDYNEQFF. The CDR3 DNA reads as TGTGCCAGCAGTTTTTTGGGAATTGACTACAATGAGCAGTTCTTC.

This clonotype was seen only a few times. The genes are TRBV3-1 and TRBJ1-2; a possible D gene is TRBD1 (6 bases). Trimming cost V 1 base and J 6 bases, with 18 bases left between them. Germline V gene data show CDR1 as LGHDT and CDR2 as YNNKEL (reference sequence). The CDR3 spans 16 residues. Here the CDR3 DNA reads TGTGCCAGCAGCCAAGCGGTCGCAGGGGAGGTAAATGGCTACACCTTC. Protein product: CASSQAVAGEVNGYTF.

This clonotype has only a few counts. The chain combines TRBV5-4 with TRBJ2-1; 9 bases are a match to TRBD2. From germline, CDR1 is SGHNT and CDR2 YYREEE (reference sequence). The CDR3 spans 16 residues. Trimming removed 3 bases from V and 1 base from J; junction bases left unmatched: 5. The CDR3 protein is CASSWTAGGSYNEQFF. The DNA for the CDR3 is TGTGCCAGCAGCTGGACAGCGGGGGGATCCTACAATGAGCAGTTCTTC.

This clonotype was observed a few times. This chain uses TRBV7-2 with TRBJ2-2, with TRBD1 identical over 7 bases. The germline V gene encodes CDR1 SGHTA and CDR2 FQGNSA. V was pared by 5 bases and J by 5 bases, with 8 bases of the junction left unmatched. The CDR3 covers 15 residues. Written as DNA, the CDR3 is TGTGCCAGCAGCATCACGGGACAGTCAACCGGGGAGCTGTTTTTT. As protein: CASSITGQSTGELFF.

The chain joins TRBV12-5 to TRBJ2-1; D perhaps matches TRBD2 (6 bases). CDR1 and CDR2 from the germline V gene are LGHNT and FRNRAP. This CDR3 comprises 14 residues. V was trimmed by 6 bases and J by 5 bases, leaving 14 bases between them. CDR3 in DNA: TGTGCTAGTGGCCTGGGGGGACTCAACAATGAGCAGTTCTTC. This codes for CASGLGGLNNEQFF.

There are many counts of this clonotype. This chain joins TRBV7-2 and TRBJ2-2, with D perhaps matching TRBD2 (6 bases). CDR1 and CDR2 (germline): SGHTA, FQGNSA. V lost 1 base to trimming and J lost 2 bases, with 11 bases between them. The CDR3 runs to 16 residues. CDR3 coding DNA: TGTGCCAGCAGCTTAGTCGGGACTTCAAACACCGGGGAGCTGTTTTTT. This encodes CASSLVGTSNTGELFF.

In this sample, this clonotype turned up many times. V gene TRBV4-1 combines with J gene TRBJ2-1, with 9 bases identical to TRBD1. In germline, CDR1 is MGHRA, CDR2 YSYEKL. This CDR3 is 16 amino acids long. After removal of 0 bases from V and 8 bases from J, the junction contained 8 bases not matched to a gene. The CDR3 DNA reads as TGCGCCAGCAGCCAAGATTGGAGACAGGGGGACGATGAGCAGTTCTTC. It translates to CASSQDWRQGDDEQFF.

This clonotype was observed a few times. The rearrangement joins TRBV7-3 to TRBJ2-3; D is unresolved. Looked up from germline, CDR1 is SGHTA and CDR2 is FQGTGA. V lost 5 bases and J 6 bases, leaving 9 bases between the germline ends. This CDR3 comprises 12 residues. CDR3 sequence (DNA): TGTGCCAGCAGCCTGATGGGGGATACGCAGTATTTT. Amino acid sequence: CASSLMGDTQYF.